The 25 T cell receptor delta chains given below trace back to one sample, sequenced in a study of γδ T cells in repeated Plasmodium falciparum infection. TCRdb used CATT to re-call clones from the multiplex PCR reads. The sample lists around 86,000 delta-chain clones, approximately 1.4% seen once, with more than 7% in the top ten. Gammadelta T cells were flow-sorted from PBMC into Vgamma9/Vdelta2+ and Vdelta2-negative populations for bulk analysis. Sequencing was done on a sample of gamma-delta T cells from blood. The receptor set was obtained from a pool of human donors (malaria-infected and uninfected, not separated).

About this clone itself: TCRdb's listed protein matches a much larger clone and diverges from this DNA's translation at residues 10 and 13, likely through a read error; the protein shown comes from the DNA. The rearrangement uses TRDV1 and TRDJ1, with 7 bases lining up with TRDD3. CDR3 length: 19 amino acids. Losses at the gene ends were 2 bases for V and 2 bases for J; bases not matched to a gene: 17. Germline V CDR1 and CDR2: TSWWSYY, QGS. The DNA for the CDR3 is TGTGCTCTTGGGGAAGAGGGCCCTACTCTGGGATACAGGACCGATAAACTCATCTTT. Translation: CALGEEGPTLGYRTDKLIF.

Only a few counts were recorded for this clone. TCRdb's listed protein matches a much larger clone and diverges from this DNA's translation at residue 14, likely through a read error; the protein shown comes from the DNA. The chain combines TRDV1 with TRDJ1; D is possibly TRDD3 (7 bases). TCRdb carries no J gene annotation; the J gene was assigned here by matching the DNA with germline. This CDR3 has 21 residues. The germline V and J ends were trimmed by 0 bases and 6 bases, with 32 bases remaining between them. Germline-derived CDR1 and CDR2 are TSWWSYY and QGS. CDR3 nucleotide sequence: TGTGCTCTTGGGGAACTACTCCTACGTGGCTCTGGGGGCCGCTCCCCCCATAAACTCATCTTT. Protein: CALGELLLRGSGGRSPHKLIF.

This clone turned up a few times. The protein recorded in TCRdb matches a much larger clone and deviates from this DNA's translation at residue 14, suggesting a read error; the protein here is obtained by translating the DNA. This chain links TRDV1 with TRDJ1, with 7 bases matching TRDD3. The CDR3 covers 22 residues. Trimming cost V 3 bases and J 3 bases; bases outside gene matches: 28. Germline assignment: CDR1 TSWWSYY and CDR2 QGS. The CDR3: CALGEPNTARILGFLLPDKLIF. CDR3 DNA: TGTGCTCTTGGGGAGCCCAATACAGCTCGGATACTGGGGTTCCTCCTGCCCGATAAACTCATCTTT.

With regard to this clone: A far larger clone is a single base away, which makes a read error likely. The sample contains more than one DNA sequence encoding this CDR3. The rearrangement joins TRDV2 to TRDJ1; 11 bases are shared with TRDD3. TCRdb lists no J gene, so it was determined here by aligning the DNA to germline. V shed 0 bases and J 0 bases; nucleotides not matched to a gene: 23. Germline assignment: CDR1 GEAIGNYY and CDR2 EKD. The CDR3 sequence is 23 residues long. CDR3 sequence: CACDTGSHSLNTGGYPYTDKLIF. The CDR3 bases are TGTGCCTGTGACACCGGCTCCCACTCCCTTAATACTGGGGGATATCCGTACACCGATAAACTCATCTTT.

About this clone: This DNA translates differently at residue 20 from the TCRdb protein, which is that of a much larger clone; a read error is likely, and the protein shown is the DNA's own translation. J is TRDJ4 and V is TRDV1, with D perhaps being TRDD1 or TRDD3 (5 bases each). The J gene, absent from TCRdb, was called here by matching the DNA to germline. Trimming took 0 bases from V and 7 from J, leaving 42 bases between them. In germline, CDR1 is TSWWSYY, CDR2 QGS. The CDR3 totals 23 residues. The CDR3 sequence: CALGELISSPIYEIWDLTGHLIF. CDR3 sequence (DNA): TGTGCTCTTGGGGAACTAATTAGTAGCCCAATATACGAAATCTGGGATTTGACGGGACACCTGATCTTT.

The chain uses TRDV1 and TRDJ1, with TRDD2 matching over 7 bases. Matching the DNA to germline supplied the J gene, which TCRdb does not give. This CDR3 region has 16 residues. V was clipped by 5 bases and J by 0 bases; unmatched bases: 9. From germline, CDR1 is TSWWSYY and CDR2 QGS. The CDR3 DNA reads TGTGCTCTTGGGCCTTTTCCTACTCCGTACACCGATAAACTCATCTTT. This sequence encodes CALGPFPTPYTDKLIF.

About this clone: The protein recorded in TCRdb matches a much larger clone and deviates from this DNA's translation at residue 12, suggesting a read error; the protein here is obtained by translating the DNA. The gene calls are TRDV1 and TRDJ1, with TRDD2 matching 7 bases. Since TCRdb gives no J gene, matching the DNA to germline was used here to assign it. The CDR3 sequence is 17 residues long. V lost 6 bases and J lost 7; bases outside the gene matches: 20. The germline gives CDR1 TSWWSYY, CDR2 QGS. The CDR3 DNA reads TGTGCTCTTGGCGACTTCCTAAAGAAGCCGGGAACTCTTAAACTCATCTTT. This gives the protein CALGDFLKKPGTLKLIF.

In regard to this clone: This DNA translates differently at residue 8 from the TCRdb protein, which is that of a much larger clone; a read error is likely, and the protein shown is the DNA's own translation. The J gene is TRDJ1, the V gene TRDV1, with 8 bases lining up with TRDD3. TCRdb carries no J gene annotation; the J gene was assigned here by matching the DNA with germline. The junction had 21 bases not matched to a gene; V was cut back by 0 bases and J by 0 bases. Germline V CDR1 and CDR2: TSWWSYY, QGS. This CDR3 is 22 amino acids long. The CDR3 nucleotides read TGTGCTCTTGGGGAACTAGGGTGCCTACGGACTTCAACCTGGGGGAACACCGATAAACTCATCTTT. It yields the protein CALGELGCLRTSTWGNTDKLIF.

Turning to this clone: TCRdb pairs this DNA with a much larger clone's protein that differs at residue 13, likely a read error; the protein shown was translated from the DNA. The J gene is TRDJ1, the V gene TRDV1; 12 nucleotides align to TRDD3. The J gene, missing from TCRdb, was assigned here through DNA to germline matching. Germline lookup yields CDR1 TSWWSYY and CDR2 QGS. V lost 0 bases to trimming and J lost 1 base; unmatched junction nucleotides: 9. The CDR3 is 19 residues long. The chain's CDR3 is CALGELVLAWGIRTDKLIF. In nucleotides, the CDR3 is TGTGCTCTTGGGGAACTAGTCCTAGCCTGGGGGATACGCACCGATAAACTCATCTTT.

This clone has a count of ten or more. Other DNA sequences within the sample encode an identical CDR3. This chain joins TRDV1 and TRDJ3; D possibly corresponds to TRDD3 (6 bases). The V end was cut by 3 bases, the J end by 0 bases, with 15 bases between. The germline gives CDR1 TSWWSYY, CDR2 QGS. There are 19 residues in the CDR3. For the CDR3, the DNA is TGTGCTCTTGGGGACTTTTCCTGGGGTCCCTCCTGGGACACCCGACAGATGTTTTTC. The encoded protein is CALGDFSWGPSWDTRQMFF.

This clone was detected many times. Additional DNA sequences in this sample encode the identical CDR3. The chain recombines TRDV2 with TRDJ1, with 8 bases fitting TRDD3. CDR1 and CDR2 from the germline V gene are GEAIGNYY and EKD. The CDR3 consists of 15 residues. With 4 bases clipped from V and 1 base from J, the junction kept 7 bases outside the gene matches. The DNA for the CDR3 is TGTGCCTGTGATCTTTTGGGGGATCCCACCGATAAACTCATCTTT. Translated: CACDLLGDPTDKLIF.

This clone was counted only a few times. With only one base between it and a far larger clone, this is likely a read error. Other DNA sequences of this sample code for an identical CDR3. The V and J genes are TRDV1 and TRDJ1; 8 positions agree with TRDD2. This CDR3 is 20 amino acids long. V lost 2 bases and J lost 8; bases outside the gene matches: 25. Germline V lookup: CDR1 TSWWSYY, CDR2 QGS. CDR3: CALGENFLQGSWRGTYKLIF. The CDR3 DNA reads as TGTGCTCTTGGGGAAAACTTCCTACAAGGATCCTGGAGGGGGACATACAAACTCATCTTT.

A few counts support this clone. The TCRdb record carries a much larger clone's protein, which differs from this DNA's translation at residue 4; a read error is the likely cause, and the protein listed here is the DNA translation. The V call is TRDV2, the J call TRDJ1, with TRDD3 matching over 12 bases. Per the germline V gene, CDR1 is GEAIGNYY and CDR2 is EKD. Trimming removed 6 bases from V and 3 bases from J; junction bases left unmatched: 31. This CDR3 has 23 residues. The CDR3 DNA reads TGTGCCTGTTACCCACGGATACTACTTCCTCCTTGTACTGGGGGATACATCGCCGATAAACTCATCTTT. Translation gives CACYPRILLPPCTGGYIADKLIF.

A note on this clone: Translating this DNA gives a protein that differs at residue 16 from the TCRdb one, which belongs to a much larger clone; a read error is likely, and the protein shown is this translation. In DNA, the CDR3 is TGTGCTCTTGGGCCCCTGGAATTCCTTCGATCTATACTGGGGGACTGCACCGATAAACTCATCTTT. As protein: CALGPLEFLRSILGDCTDKLIF. V and J are TRDV1 and TRDJ1; 9 bases are a match to TRDD3. Here the J gene was assigned by germline matching of the DNA, as TCRdb has none. The CDR3 is 22 residues long. The V and J ends lost 5 bases and 1 base, in that order; junction bases with no gene match: 26. The germline gives CDR1 TSWWSYY, CDR2 QGS.

A remark on this clone: This likely reflects a read error, since a far larger clone is one base away. At the DNA level, this CDR3 is encoded by other sequences in the same sample as well. The chain links TRDV1 to TRDJ1; no clear D. TCRdb is silent on the J gene; assignment here came from matching the DNA to germline. The germline V and J ends were trimmed by 0 bases and 0 bases, with 8 bases remaining between them. From germline, CDR1 is TSWWSYY and CDR2 QGS. The CDR3 totals 15 residues. CDR3 coding DNA: TGTGCTCTTGGGGAACTCTGGTTGTACACCGATAAACTCATCTTT. Translating it yields CALGELWLYTDKLIF.

This clone has only a few counts. The protein given by TCRdb reflects a much larger clone and differs at residue 8 from this DNA's translation, likely from a read error; the protein shown is the DNA's translation. The chain carries TRDV2 and TRDJ1; no clear D. Matching the DNA to germline supplied the J gene, which TCRdb does not give. The germline CDR1 and CDR2 sequences are GEAIGNYY and EKD. The CDR3 covers 18 residues. V lost 3 bases, J lost 0 bases, and 22 bases lay in between. The CDR3 bases are TGTGCCTGTGACTCGATAGCCTGCTCAATGGGAAACACCGATAAACTCATCTTT. This codes for CACDSIACSMGNTDKLIF.

This clone was observed a few times. This likely traces to a read error, being one base from a far larger clone. Other DNA sequences in the same sample also yield this CDR3. The genes are TRDV1 and TRDJ1, with 12 bases fitting TRDD3. In germline, CDR1 is TSWWSYY, CDR2 QGS. Trimming at V came to 2 bases and at J to 11 bases, leaving 27 bases not matched to a gene. The CDR3 loop spans 21 amino acids. Here the CDR3 DNA reads TGTGCTCTTGGGGAAAGACGTCTACCACTCCGTACTGGGGGATACCAGGCTGGGCTCATCTTT. This sequence encodes CALGERRLPLRTGGYQAGLIF.

As regards this clone: The amino acid sequence in TCRdb belongs to a much larger clone and departs from this DNA's translation at residue 3, likely a sequencing read error; the sequence shown is translated from the DNA. The V and J genes are TRDV1 and TRDJ1; D is perhaps TRDD3 (5 bases). The germline V gene has CDR1 TSWWSYY and CDR2 QGS. The CDR3 extends over 12 amino acids. This CDR3 reads CARGAVSQKLIF. As DNA, the CDR3 is TGTGCTCGTGGGGCCGTTTCCCAAAAACTCATCTTT.

This clone was picked up a small number of times. A far larger clone differs by one base, so this is likely a read error. The same CDR3 also results from other DNA sequences found in this sample. The chain joins TRDV2 to TRDJ1, with a tentative D call TRDD3 (5 bases). There are 14 residues in the CDR3. With 3 bases removed from V and 1 base from J, the gap between germline ends came to 11 bases. Germline V gene lookup returns CDR1 GEAIGNYY and CDR2 EKD. CDR3 bases: TGTGCCTGTGACTCCCTGGGACTCACCGATAAACTCATCTTT. As protein: CACDSLGLTDKLIF.

Concerning this clone: The protein TCRdb lists belongs to a much larger clone and differs from this DNA's translation at residue 3, which points to a read error; the protein shown is made from the DNA. The chain has TRDV2 and TRDJ2; TRDD3 might be the D (6 bases). This CDR3 is 16 amino acids long. The germline V gene has CDR1 GEAIGNYY and CDR2 EKD. For the CDR3, the DNA is TGTGCCCGTGACACCCCTGGGGAAGCTTTGACAGCACAACTCTTCTTT. Translation: CARDTPGEALTAQLFF.

This clone was seen at least ten times. This chain uses TRDV1 with TRDJ1; D perhaps matches TRDD3 (5 bases). The CDR3 covers 21 residues. Germline lookup yields CDR1 TSWWSYY and CDR2 QGS. V was shortened by 0 bases and J by 8 bases, with 34 bases between the two germline ends. CDR3 sequence reads: CALGELGPPCRGAFGLEKLIF. The DNA of the CDR3 is TGTGCTCTTGGGGAACTAGGTCCTCCTTGTCGGGGAGCCTTTGGACTTGAGAAACTCATCTTT.

A remark on this clone: The protein recorded in TCRdb matches a much larger clone and deviates from this DNA's translation at residue 15, suggesting a read error; the protein here is obtained by translating the DNA. V usage is TRDV2 and J usage is TRDJ1, with 12 bases fitting TRDD3. The germline V gene encodes CDR1 GEAIGNYY and CDR2 EKD. The junction had 16 bases not matched to a gene; V was cut back by 0 bases and J by 3 bases. The CDR3 extends over 20 amino acids. The CDR3 protein is CACDTVRGWGIRRYADKLIF. The CDR3, as DNA: TGTGCCTGTGACACCGTCCGCGGCTGGGGGATACGAAGGTACGCCGATAAACTCATCTTT.

Regarding this clone: The translation of this DNA and the TCRdb protein of a much larger clone differ at residue 13, probably owing to a read error; the protein shown here is translated from the DNA. This chain's CDR3 is CALGERLENLLSLYYTDKLIF. The DNA of the CDR3 is TGTGCTCTTGGGGAACGCCTTGAGAACTTACTGAGCCTTTATTACACCGATAAACTCATCTTT. The J gene is TRDJ1, the V gene TRDV1; unclear D gene. TCRdb lists no J gene, so it was determined here by aligning the DNA to germline. Germline lookup yields CDR1 TSWWSYY and CDR2 QGS. The ends were cut back, 1 base at V and 0 bases at J, with 27 bases in the middle. The CDR3 has 21 residues.

Only a few counts were recorded for this clone. The protein recorded in TCRdb matches a much larger clone and deviates from this DNA's translation at residue 6, suggesting a read error; the protein here is obtained by translating the DNA. The chain combines TRDV2 with TRDJ1; 13 bases are shared with TRDD3. TCRdb leaves out the J gene; it was filled in here by matching the DNA to germline. Per the germline V gene, CDR1 is GEAIGNYY and CDR2 is EKD. The V segment lost 1 base and the J segment 0 bases; nucleotides outside the gene matches: 13. This CDR3 contains 20 residues. CDR3 coding DNA: TGTGCCTGTGACACTAGGTACTGGGGGATACGCGCCCTGTACACCGATAAACTCATCTTT. Encoded protein: CACDTRYWGIRALYTDKLIF.

On this clone: TCRdb attributes to this sequence the protein of a much larger clone, which differs from the DNA translation at residue 8; a read error is likely, and the protein displayed is translated from the DNA. The rearrangement joins TRDV2 to TRDJ1; TRDD3 aligns across 9 bases. The J gene, absent from TCRdb, was called here by matching the DNA to germline. The CDR3 spans 24 residues. The germline V gene encodes CDR1 GEAIGNYY and CDR2 EKD. V shed 3 bases and J 0 bases; nucleotides not matched to a gene: 31. CDR3 in DNA: TGTGCCTGTGACCCCCTCGGTGTTGATGGTACTGGGGGACTCGAAATAAGGTACACCGATAAACTCATCTTT. Its translation: CACDPLGVDGTGGLEIRYTDKLIF.